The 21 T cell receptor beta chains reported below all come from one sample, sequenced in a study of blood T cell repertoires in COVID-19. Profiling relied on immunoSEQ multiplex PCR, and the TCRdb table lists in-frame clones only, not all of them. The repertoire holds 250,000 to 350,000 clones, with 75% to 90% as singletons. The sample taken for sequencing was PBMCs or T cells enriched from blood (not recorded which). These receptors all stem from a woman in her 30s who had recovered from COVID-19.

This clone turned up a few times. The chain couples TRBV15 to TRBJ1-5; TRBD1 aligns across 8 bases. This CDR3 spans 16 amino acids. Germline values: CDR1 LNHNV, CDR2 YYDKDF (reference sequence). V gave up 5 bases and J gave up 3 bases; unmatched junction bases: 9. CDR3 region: CATSERTGPYNQPQHF. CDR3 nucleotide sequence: TGTGCCACCAGCGAAAGGACAGGGCCATACAATCAGCCCCAGCATTTT.

The CDR3 is CASSPPGQGVMGQFF. CDR3 DNA sequence: TGTGCCAGCTCACCACCGGGACAGGGGGTGATGGGGCAGTTCTTC. The V call is TRBV18, the J call TRBJ2-1; TRBD1 matches at 11 bases. J gave up 12 bases and V 0 bases, and 7 bases lay outside the gene matches. Germline V gives CDR1 KGHSH, CDR2 LQKENI. The CDR3 length is 15 residues.

The DNA of the CDR3 is TGTGCCAGCAGTCCTAGCACAGATACGCAGTATTTT. Translating it yields CASSPSTDTQYF. The chain employs TRBV27 and TRBJ2-3; D gene ambiguous. V lost 5 bases and J 0 bases, leaving 3 bases between the germline ends. This CDR3 is 12 amino acids long. Germline V gene sequence: CDR1 MNHEY, CDR2 SMNVEV (reference sequence).

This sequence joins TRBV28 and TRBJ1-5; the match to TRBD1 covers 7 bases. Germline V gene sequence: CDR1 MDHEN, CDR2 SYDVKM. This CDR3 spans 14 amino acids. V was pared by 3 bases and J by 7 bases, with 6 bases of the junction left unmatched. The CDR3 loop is CASSFLTGRQPQHF. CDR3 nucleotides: TGTGCCAGCAGTTTTCTGACAGGGAGGCAGCCCCAGCATTTT.

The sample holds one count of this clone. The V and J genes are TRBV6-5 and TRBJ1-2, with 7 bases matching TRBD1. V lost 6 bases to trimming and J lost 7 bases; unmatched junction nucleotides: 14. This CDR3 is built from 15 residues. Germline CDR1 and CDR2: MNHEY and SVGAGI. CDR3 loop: CASSGDSREFSGYTF. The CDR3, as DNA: TGTGCCAGCAGCGGGGACAGTAGAGAATTTAGTGGCTACACCTTC.

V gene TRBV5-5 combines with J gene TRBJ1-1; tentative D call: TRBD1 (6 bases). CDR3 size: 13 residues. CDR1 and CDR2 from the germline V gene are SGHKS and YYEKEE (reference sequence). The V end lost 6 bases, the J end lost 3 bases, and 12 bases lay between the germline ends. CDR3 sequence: CASMGGPDTEAFF. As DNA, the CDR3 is TGTGCCAGCATGGGGGGGCCCGACACTGAAGCTTTCTTT.

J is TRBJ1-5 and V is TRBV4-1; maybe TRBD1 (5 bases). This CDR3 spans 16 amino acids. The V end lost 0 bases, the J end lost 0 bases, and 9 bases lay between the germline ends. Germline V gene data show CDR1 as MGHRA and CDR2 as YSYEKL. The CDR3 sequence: CASSQDPGNSNQPQHF. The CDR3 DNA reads TGCGCCAGCAGCCAAGATCCAGGGAATAGCAATCAGCCCCAGCATTTT.

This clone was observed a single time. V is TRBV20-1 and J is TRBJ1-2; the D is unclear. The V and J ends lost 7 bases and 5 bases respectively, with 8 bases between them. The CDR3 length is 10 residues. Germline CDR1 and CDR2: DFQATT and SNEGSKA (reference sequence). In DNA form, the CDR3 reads TGCAGTGTTCCAGTTTATGGCTACACCTTC. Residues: CSVPVYGYTF.

The DNA for the CDR3 is TGTGCCAGCAGCCTAGGCCCCCGGGATACGCAGTATTTT. This sequence encodes CASSLGPRDTQYF. V is TRBV7-3 and J is TRBJ2-3, with D hard to call. With 5 bases removed from V and 6 bases from J, the gap between germline ends came to 12 bases. From germline, CDR1 is SGHTA and CDR2 FQGTGA. This CDR3 comprises 13 residues.

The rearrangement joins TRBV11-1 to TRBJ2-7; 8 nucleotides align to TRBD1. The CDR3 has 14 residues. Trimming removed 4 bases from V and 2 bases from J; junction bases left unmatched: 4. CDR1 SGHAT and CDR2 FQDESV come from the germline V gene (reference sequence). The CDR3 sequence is CASSSGTGTYEQYF. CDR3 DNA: TGTGCCAGCAGCTCCGGGACAGGCACCTACGAGCAGTACTTC.

The CDR3 reads CASSLNRNNQPQHF. CDR3 bases: TGTGCCAGCAGTTTGAACAGGAACAATCAGCCCCAGCATTTT. The chain combines TRBV28 with TRBJ1-5; D may be TRBD1 (5 bases). The CDR3 loop spans 14 amino acids. The V and J ends lost 3 bases and 3 bases respectively, with 9 bases between them. Looked up from germline, CDR1 is MDHEN and CDR2 is SYDVKM.

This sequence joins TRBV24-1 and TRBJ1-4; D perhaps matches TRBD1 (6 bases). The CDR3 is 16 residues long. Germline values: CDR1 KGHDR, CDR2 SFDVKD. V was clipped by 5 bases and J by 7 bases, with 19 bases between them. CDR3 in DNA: TGTGCCACCAGTGCCTCAACAGGGAACGGTGGTGAAAAACTGTTTTTT. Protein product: CATSASTGNGGEKLFF.

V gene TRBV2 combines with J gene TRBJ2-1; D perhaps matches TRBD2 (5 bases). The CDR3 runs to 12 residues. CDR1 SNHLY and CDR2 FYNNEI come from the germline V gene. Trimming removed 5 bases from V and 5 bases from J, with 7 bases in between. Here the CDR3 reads CASSKLDNEQFF. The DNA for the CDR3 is TGTGCCAGCAGTAAACTAGACAATGAGCAGTTCTTC.

The CDR3 spells CASTTSEGFSYEQYF. The DNA for the CDR3 is TGTGCCAGCACTACCTCGGAGGGATTCTCCTACGAGCAGTACTTC. The chain combines TRBV28 with TRBJ2-7; D may be TRBD2 (6 bases). Germline loops: CDR1 MDHEN, CDR2 SYDVKM. CDR3 length equals 15 residues. The V end was cut by 7 bases, the J end by 0 bases, with 16 bases between.

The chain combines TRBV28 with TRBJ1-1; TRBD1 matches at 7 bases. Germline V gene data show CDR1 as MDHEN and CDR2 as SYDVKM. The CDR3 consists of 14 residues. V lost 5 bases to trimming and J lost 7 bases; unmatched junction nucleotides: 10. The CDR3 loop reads CASSLGEGAIEAFF. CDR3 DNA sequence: TGTGCCAGCAGTCTAGGTGAGGGGGCCATTGAAGCTTTCTTT.

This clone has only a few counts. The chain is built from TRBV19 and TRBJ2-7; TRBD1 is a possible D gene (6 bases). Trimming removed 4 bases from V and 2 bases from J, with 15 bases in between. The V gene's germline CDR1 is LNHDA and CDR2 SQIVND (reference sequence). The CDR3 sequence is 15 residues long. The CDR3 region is CASSTKNRDPYEQYF. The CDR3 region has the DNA TGTGCCAGTAGTACTAAAAACAGGGACCCCTACGAGCAGTACTTC.

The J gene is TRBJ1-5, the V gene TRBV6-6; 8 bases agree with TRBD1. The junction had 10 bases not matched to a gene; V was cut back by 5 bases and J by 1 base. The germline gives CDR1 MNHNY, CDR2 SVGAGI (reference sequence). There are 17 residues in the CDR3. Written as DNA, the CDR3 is TGTGCCAGCAGTCCTGGACAGGGAAAGTTGAGCAATCAGCCCCAGCATTTT. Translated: CASSPGQGKLSNQPQHF.

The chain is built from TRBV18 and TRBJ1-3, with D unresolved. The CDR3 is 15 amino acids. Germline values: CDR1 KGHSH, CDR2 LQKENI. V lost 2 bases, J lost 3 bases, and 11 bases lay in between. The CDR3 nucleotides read TGTGCCAGCTCACCAGGCAGTCTTTTTGGAAACACCATATATTTT. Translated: CASSPGSLFGNTIYF. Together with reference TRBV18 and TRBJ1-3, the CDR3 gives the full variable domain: NAGVMQNPRHLVRRRGQEARLRCSPMKGHSHVYWYRQLPEEGLKFMVYLQKENIIDESGMPKERFSAEFPKEGPSILRIQQVVRGDSAAYFCASSPGSLFGNTIYFGEGSWLTVV.

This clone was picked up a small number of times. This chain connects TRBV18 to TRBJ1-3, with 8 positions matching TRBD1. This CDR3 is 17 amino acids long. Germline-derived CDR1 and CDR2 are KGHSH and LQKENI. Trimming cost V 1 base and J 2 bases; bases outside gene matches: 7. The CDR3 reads CASSPRQGNGAGNTIYF. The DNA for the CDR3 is TGTGCCAGCTCACCACGACAGGGGAATGGAGCTGGAAACACCATATATTTT.

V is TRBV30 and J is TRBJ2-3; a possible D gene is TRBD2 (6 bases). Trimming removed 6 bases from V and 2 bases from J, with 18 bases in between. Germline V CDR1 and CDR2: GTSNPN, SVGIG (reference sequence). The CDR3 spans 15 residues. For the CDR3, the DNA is TGTGCCTGCCATATAGGGACTTTCAACACAGATACGCAGTATTTT. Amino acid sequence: CACHIGTFNTDTQYF.

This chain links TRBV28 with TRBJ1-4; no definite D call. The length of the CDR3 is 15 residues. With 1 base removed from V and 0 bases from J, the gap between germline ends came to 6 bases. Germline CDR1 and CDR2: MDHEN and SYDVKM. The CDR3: CASSLSQTTNEKLFF. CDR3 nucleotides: TGTGCCAGCAGTTTATCGCAGACAACTAATGAAAAACTGTTTTTT.